The TCR beta chain described here comes from a study of neurological immune-mediated disorders. From germline, CDR1 is KGHDR and CDR2 SFDVKD. CDR3 length equals 15 residues. V lost 0 bases to trimming and J lost 8 bases, with 13 bases between them. This clonotype was observed at least ten times. From the 5' RACE reads, TCRdb called clonotypes with MiXCR, one entry per CDR3 protein. The sample lists roughly 56,000 distinct CDR3 sequences; over 9.5% were seen once. The receptor's source is a man in his sixties in good health. Material for sequencing was PBMCs. The chain couples TRBV24-1 to TRBJ2-1, with D uncertain. The CDR3 reads CATSDLGPQVDEQFF. The DNA of the CDR3 is TGTGCCACCAGTGATTTGGGCCCCCAAGTGGATGAGCAGTTCTTC.